The clone carrying this TCR beta chain was recorded many times. Its specificity is not known. Libraries of TCR beta came from iRepertoire HTBI primers plus Arm-PCR of CDR3 regions. MiXCR, applied by TCRdb to the multiplex PCR reads, yields one record per CDR3 protein. Of about 440,000 distinct CDR3 sequences listed, 15% are singletons. This entry belongs to a study of regulatory T cells in long-lasting Graves disease. As for time point: newly diagnosed GD, antithyroid drugs for less than 3 months. PBMCs provided the RNA from which the TCR library was made. Study-level results: Only a small sample size was used, which may have cut accuracy.

Germline values: CDR1 SEHNR, CDR2 FQNEAQ (reference sequence). V was shortened by 5 bases and J by 7 bases, with 15 bases between the two germline ends. CDR3 length: 14 amino acids. The same data also went into a second study, on T cells in Graves' hyperthyroidism and ophthalmopathy.

This sequence joins TRBV7-9 and TRBJ2-1, with D tentatively TRBD2 (7 bases). Sequences were derived from peripheral blood mononuclear cells (PBMCs), sampled at new diagnosis, from a patient treated with antithyroid drugs. This receptor was identified in a woman aged 25 to 39 with Graves disease. The chain's CDR3 is CASSRREGGNEQFF. CDR3 nucleotides: TGTGCCAGCAGCAGGAGGGAGGGGGGAAATGAGCAGTTCTTC. Looking up the rest from reference TRBV7-9 and TRBJ2-1 gives the full variable domain: DTGVSQNPRHKITKRGQNVTFRCDPISEHNRLYWYRQTLGQGPEFLTYFQNEAQLEKSRLLSDRFSAERPKGSFSTLEIQRTEQGDSAMYLCASSRREGGNEQFFGPGTRLTVL.